The T cell receptor (beta chain) described here comes from a study of blood T cell repertoires in COVID-19. Background on the study: Acute and convalescent COVID-19 samples came from the United States, Italy and Spain. T cells, B-cell-depleted T cells, or PBMCs provided the cDNA or gDNA that served as material.

Authors' analysis steps: Estimation of nucleated cell counts relied on the amplification of reference gene primers. Here immunoSEQ multiplex PCR was the method, and the copy in TCRdb shows in-frame clones only, minus some. V and J calls and clone size are as listed in that table; D and trimming were resolved from the DNA. The sample shows over 10,000 clones, approximately 86% of them seen only once. The V segment lost 4 bases and the J segment 4 bases; nucleotides outside the gene matches: 4. Germline loops: CDR1 SGHTS, CDR2 YDEGEE. The CDR3 extends over 14 amino acids. Sequences were obtained from peripheral blood. This chain joins TRBV5-8 and TRBJ2-3; 9 bases agree with TRBD2. This receptor was identified in a man older than 75 with acute or convalescent COVID-19. CDR3 protein: CASSRGLAPDTQYF. In DNA, the CDR3 is TGTGCCAGCAGCCGAGGACTAGCGCCAGATACGCAGTATTTT.